The rows below give T cell receptor beta chains drawn from one sample of a study of blood T cell repertoires in COVID-19. The table came from immunoSEQ multiplex PCR; TCRdb's copy has only in-frame clones and leaves some out. Among some 220,000 clones listed, 80% to 85% were seen once. Material: peripheral blood. The receptor set was obtained from a woman of 80 years or more with active or convalescent COVID-19. CDR3s include the opening cysteine and the closing phenylalanine or tryptophan. The D gene is left open where the match is weak. Expanded clones are given a class, and other clones once, few, many or no size at all.

-	TRBJ1-4	-	TRBV11-3	CASSLGGNSEKLFF	TGTGCCAGCAGCTTAGGAGGGAATAGTGAAAAACTGTTTTTT
TRBD1	TRBJ1-5	-	TRBV28	CASTSGQGGQPQHF	TGTGCCAGCACTTCTGGACAGGGCGGACAGCCCCAGCATTTT
-	TRBJ1-2	-	TRBV5-4	CASSPRNPRDYGYTF	TGTGCCAGCAGCCCGAGAAACCCGAGGGACTATGGCTACACCTTC
TRBD1	TRBJ2-7	-	TRBV19	CASSIGGYRTGGFEQYF	TGTGCCAGTAGTATCGGGGGTTATCGGACAGGGGGTTTTGAGCAGTACTTC
TRBD2	TRBJ2-3	-	TRBV4-2	CASSQRQAGGVTDTQYF	TGTGCCAGCAGCCAGCGCCAAGCGGGAGGGGTAACAGATACGCAGTATTTT
-	TRBJ2-5	-	TRBV10-3	CAISDQQSQETQYF	TGTGCCATCAGTGATCAACAGAGCCAAGAGACCCAGTACTTC
TRBD1	TRBJ2-1	-	TRBV3-1/TRBV3-2	CASSLRTGYNEQFF	TGTGCCAGCAGCCTCAGGACAGGGTACAATGAGCAGTTCTTC
-	TRBJ2-7	-	TRBV2	CASRSFGAGEQYF	TGTGCCAGCAGGAGCTTCGGAGCGGGCGAGCAGTACTTC
TRBD1	TRBJ1-2	-	TRBV7-3	CASSLTPGTGTTYGYTF	TGTGCCAGCAGCTTAACGCCGGGGACAGGGACTACCTATGGCTACACCTTC
TRBD1	TRBJ2-3	-	TRBV5-1	CASSLGTGVDTQYF	TGCGCCAGCAGCCTCGGGACAGGGGTAGATACGCAGTATTTT
-	TRBJ2-7	-	TRBV6-6	CASSSVQGVHEQYF	TGTGCCAGCAGTTCGGTACAGGGAGTTCACGAGCAGTACTTC
-	TRBJ2-7	once	TRBV7-2	CASSYVSGSYEQYF	TGTGCCAGCAGCTACGTTAGCGGCTCCTACGAGCAGTACTTC
-	TRBJ1-5	-	TRBV5-8	CASSRFTVFYQPQHF	TGTGCCAGCAGCCGGTTTACAGTTTTCTATCAGCCCCAGCATTTT
-	TRBJ1-1	-	TRBV3-1/TRBV3-2	CASSQWDSGGAEAFF	TGTGCCAGCAGCCAATGGGACTCGGGGGGGGCTGAAGCTTTCTTT
-	TRBJ1-1	few	TRBV28	CAGHWEGRAFF	TGTGCCGGCCATTGGGAGGGACGGGCTTTCTTT
-	TRBJ1-3	-	TRBV18	CASSPSGSSGNTIYF	TGTGCCAGCTCACCCAGCGGCAGCTCTGGAAACACCATATATTTT
TRBD1	TRBJ2-2	-	TRBV10-3	CAIRRGQSTGELFF	TGTGCCATCAGACGGGGACAGAGCACCGGGGAGCTGTTTTTT
-	TRBJ1-5	-	TRBV2	CASSEGYTSNQPQHF	TGTGCCAGCAGTGAAGGGTACACTAGCAATCAGCCCCAGCATTTT
TRBD1	TRBJ2-7	-	TRBV6-5	CASSTRQGYEQYF	TGTGCCAGCAGTACGAGACAGGGCTACGAGCAGTACTTC
TRBD2	TRBJ2-7	-	TRBV19	CASSTGTSKSSTYF	TGTGCCAGTAGTACTGGGACTAGCAAGTCTTCCACATACTTC
-	TRBJ1-3	-	TRBV5-4	CASSSGTSNSGNTIYF	TGTGCCAGCAGTTCCGGGACTTCCAACTCTGGAAACACCATATATTTT
-	TRBJ1-2	-	TRBV10-1	CASSESPGDGYTF	TGCGCCAGCAGTGAGTCGCCAGGGGATGGCTACACCTTC
TRBD2	TRBJ2-1	-	TRBV4-1	CASSPATSGRNYEQFF	TGCGCCAGCAGCCCGGCTACTAGCGGGAGGAATTATGAGCAGTTCTTC
TRBD2	TRBJ2-7	-	TRBV7-2	CASSFRTSGTWEQYF	TGTGCCAGCAGCTTTCGGACTAGCGGGACCTGGGAGCAGTACTTC
-	TRBJ2-7	few	TRBV2	CASSTGTRYEQYF	TGTGCCAGCAGTACAGGGACCAGGTACGAGCAGTACTTC
TRBD1	TRBJ1-1	few	TRBV18	CASSPGTGGTEAFF	TGTGCCAGCTCACCCGGGACAGGGGGGACTGAAGCTTTCTTT
-	TRBJ2-7	-	TRBV7-2	CASSPPGSYEQYF	TGTGCCAGCAGCCCCCCCGGGTCCTACGAGCAGTACTTC
TRBD2	TRBJ2-3	-	TRBV27	CASSLLGLAGGSDTQYF	TGTGCCAGCAGTTTATTGGGACTAGCGGGAGGCTCAGATACGCAGTATTTT
-	TRBJ2-2	-	TRBV6-4	CASSAQAPNTGELFF	TGTGCCAGCAGTGCTCAGGCCCCGAACACCGGGGAGCTGTTTTTT
-	TRBJ2-1	-	TRBV5-1	CASSLLSGSYNEQFF	TGCGCCAGCAGCTTACTGTCGGGCTCCTACAATGAGCAGTTCTTC
-	TRBJ1-1	-	TRBV27	CASRPQGMNTEAFF	TGTGCCAGCAGGCCCCAGGGCATGAACACTGAAGCTTTCTTT
-	TRBJ1-2	-	TRBV4-2	CASSQVEESRDGYTF	TGTGCCAGCAGCCAAGTCGAAGAGTCGAGGGATGGCTACACCTTC
-	TRBJ1-2	-	TRBV6-6	CASSPDKNYGYTF	TGTGCCAGCAGTCCGGACAAGAACTATGGCTACACCTTC
-	TRBJ2-7	once	TRBV3-1/TRBV3-2	CASSRGLSYEQYF	TGTGCCAGCAGCCGGGGCCTTTCCTACGAGCAGTACTTC
-	TRBJ2-7	-	TRBV18	CASSNRDGRTGEQYF	TGTGCCAGCTCAAACCGTGATGGGAGGACGGGCGAGCAGTACTTC
-	TRBJ2-5	-	TRBV19	CASSMVQSGVETQYF	TGTGCCAGTAGTATGGTACAGTCGGGAGTGGAGACCCAGTACTTC
-	TRBJ2-4	-	TRBV7-8	CASSLEGGRHIVAKNIQYF	TGTGCCAGCAGCTTAGAGGGGGGGCGACACATTGTAGCCAAAAACATTCAGTACTTC
-	TRBJ1-1	-	TRBV24-1	CATSDYSEAFF	TGTGCCACCAGTGATTATTCGGAAGCTTTCTTT
-	TRBJ2-7	-	TRBV19	CASSIDTGRGEQYF	TGTGCCAGTAGTATAGATACCGGCAGGGGTGAGCAGTACTTC
-	TRBJ2-6	-	TRBV9	CASSDLLGANVLTF	TGTGCCAGCAGCGACCTATTGGGGGCCAACGTCCTGACTTTC
TRBD2	TRBJ2-1	-	TRBV5-1	CASSLLGGRSNEQFF	TGCGCCAGCAGCTTGCTGGGAGGGCGAAGCAATGAGCAGTTCTTC
TRBD1	TRBJ1-6	-	TRBV7-9	CASSSARTGGSPLHF	TGTGCCAGCAGCTCGGCAAGGACAGGTGGTTCACCCCTCCACTTT
-	TRBJ2-3	-	TRBV6-2/TRBV6-3	CASSPISDWVSRDTQYF	TGTGCCAGCAGTCCCATAAGCGACTGGGTGTCTAGAGATACGCAGTATTTT
-	TRBJ1-4	-	TRBV4-1	CASSPTGVGQTTNEKLFF	TGCGCCAGCAGCCCGACTGGGGTTGGACAGACCACTAATGAAAAACTGTTTTTT
TRBD2	TRBJ2-3	few	TRBV14	CASSPLGGTTHTQYF	TGTGCCAGCAGCCCCCTGGGAGGGACTACCCATACGCAGTATTTT
-	TRBJ2-1	-	TRBV3-1/TRBV3-2	CASSQGPGSYNEQFF	TGTGCCAGCAGCCAAGGTCCGGGCTCCTACAATGAGCAGTTCTTC
TRBD2	TRBJ2-3	-	TRBV14	CASSLAGGLRDTQYF	TGTGCCAGCAGCCTAGCGGGAGGGCTGAGAGATACGCAGTATTTT
TRBD1	TRBJ2-3	-	TRBV7-6	CASSLDFEGARTDTQYF	TGTGCCAGCAGCTTAGATTTCGAGGGGGCGCGTACAGATACGCAGTATTTT
-	TRBJ2-3	-	TRBV13	CASSPKLGGSPLTDTQYF	TGTGCCAGCAGCCCTAAGCTTGGGGGCTCCCCCCTCACAGATACGCAGTATTTT
TRBD2	TRBJ2-7	-	TRBV5-4	CASSPRSGGYEQYF	TGTGCCAGCAGCCCGAGGAGCGGGGGCTACGAGCAGTACTTC
TRBD1	TRBJ1-2	few	TRBV4-3	CASSQGTGNYGYTF	TGCGCCAGCAGCCAAGGGACAGGGAACTATGGCTACACCTTC
-	TRBJ1-2	-	TRBV24-1	CATSDYPRGDYGYTF	TGTGCCACCAGTGACTACCCCCGAGGAGACTATGGCTACACCTTC
-	TRBJ1-1	-	TRBV24-1	CATSARGNTEAFF	TGTGCCACCAGTGCACGGGGGAACACTGAAGCTTTCTTT
TRBD1	TRBJ1-1	-	TRBV9	CASSANTGQGALVAFF	TGTGCCAGCAGCGCCAACACAGGACAGGGGGCCCTGGTGGCTTTCTTT